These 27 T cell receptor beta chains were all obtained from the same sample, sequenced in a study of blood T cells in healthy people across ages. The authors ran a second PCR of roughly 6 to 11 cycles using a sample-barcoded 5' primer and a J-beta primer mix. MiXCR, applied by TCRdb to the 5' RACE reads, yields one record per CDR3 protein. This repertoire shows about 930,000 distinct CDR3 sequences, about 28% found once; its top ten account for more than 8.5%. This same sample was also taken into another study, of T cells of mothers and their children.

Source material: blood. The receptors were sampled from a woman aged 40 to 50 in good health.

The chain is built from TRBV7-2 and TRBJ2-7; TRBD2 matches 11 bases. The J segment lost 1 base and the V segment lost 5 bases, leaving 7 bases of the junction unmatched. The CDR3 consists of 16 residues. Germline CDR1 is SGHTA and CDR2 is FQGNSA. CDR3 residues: CASSPAGLAVSYEQYF. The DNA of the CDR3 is TGTGCCAGCAGCCCCGCGGGACTAGCGGTTTCCTACGAGCAGTACTTC.

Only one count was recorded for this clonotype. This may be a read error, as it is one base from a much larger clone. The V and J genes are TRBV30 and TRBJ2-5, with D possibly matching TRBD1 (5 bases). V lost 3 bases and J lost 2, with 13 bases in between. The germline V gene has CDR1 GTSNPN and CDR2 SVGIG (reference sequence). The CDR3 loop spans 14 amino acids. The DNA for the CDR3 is TGTGCCTGGAGGGCTCAGGGTTCTCAAGAGACCCAGTACTTC. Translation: CAWRAQGSQETQYF.

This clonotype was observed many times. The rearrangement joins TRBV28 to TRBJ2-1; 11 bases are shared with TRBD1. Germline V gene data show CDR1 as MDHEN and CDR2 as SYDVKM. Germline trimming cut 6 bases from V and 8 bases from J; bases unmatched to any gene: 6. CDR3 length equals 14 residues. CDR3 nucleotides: TGTGCCAGCAGACTACGGACAGGGGGCTATGAGCAGTTCTTC. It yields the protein CASRLRTGGYEQFF.

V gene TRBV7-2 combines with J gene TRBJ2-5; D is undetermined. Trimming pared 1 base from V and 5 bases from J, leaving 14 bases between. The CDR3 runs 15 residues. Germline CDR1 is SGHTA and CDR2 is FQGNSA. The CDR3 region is CASSLDLARRETQYF. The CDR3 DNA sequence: TGTGCCAGCAGCTTAGATTTGGCCAGGCGGGAGACCCAGTACTTC.

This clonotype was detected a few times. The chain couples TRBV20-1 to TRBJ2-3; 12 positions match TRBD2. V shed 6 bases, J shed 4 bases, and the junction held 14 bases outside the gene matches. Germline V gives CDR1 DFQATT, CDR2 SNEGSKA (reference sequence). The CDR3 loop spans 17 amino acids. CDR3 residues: CSASSGLASGGADTQYF. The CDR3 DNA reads TGCAGTGCCAGCTCGGGGTTGGCTAGCGGGGGGGCAGATACGCAGTATTTT.

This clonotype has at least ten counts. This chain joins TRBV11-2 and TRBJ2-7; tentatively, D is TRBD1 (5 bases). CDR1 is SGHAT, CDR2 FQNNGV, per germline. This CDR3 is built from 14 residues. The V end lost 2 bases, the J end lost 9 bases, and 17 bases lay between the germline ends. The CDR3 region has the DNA TGTGCCAGCAGCTTACAGCTCCTGCCTCAGGGGCAGTACTTC. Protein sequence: CASSLQLLPQGQYF.

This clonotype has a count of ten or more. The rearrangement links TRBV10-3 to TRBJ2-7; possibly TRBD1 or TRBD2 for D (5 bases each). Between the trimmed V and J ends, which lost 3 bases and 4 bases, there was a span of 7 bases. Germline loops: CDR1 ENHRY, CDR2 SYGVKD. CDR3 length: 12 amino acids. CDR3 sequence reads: CAISDWGYEQYF. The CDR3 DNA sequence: TGTGCCATCAGTGACTGGGGGTACGAGCAGTACTTC.

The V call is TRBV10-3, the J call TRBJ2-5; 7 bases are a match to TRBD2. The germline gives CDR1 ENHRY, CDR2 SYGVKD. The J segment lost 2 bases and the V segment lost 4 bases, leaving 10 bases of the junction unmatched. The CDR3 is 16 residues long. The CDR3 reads CAISGTPSGMQETQYF. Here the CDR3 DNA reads TGTGCCATCAGTGGGACCCCTAGCGGAATGCAAGAGACCCAGTACTTC.

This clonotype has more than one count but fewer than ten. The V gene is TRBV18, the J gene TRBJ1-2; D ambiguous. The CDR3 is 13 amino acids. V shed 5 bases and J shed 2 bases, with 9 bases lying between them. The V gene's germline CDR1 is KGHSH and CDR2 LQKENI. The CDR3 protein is CASSDRENYGYTF. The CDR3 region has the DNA TGTGCCAGCTCAGACCGGGAAAACTATGGCTACACCTTC.

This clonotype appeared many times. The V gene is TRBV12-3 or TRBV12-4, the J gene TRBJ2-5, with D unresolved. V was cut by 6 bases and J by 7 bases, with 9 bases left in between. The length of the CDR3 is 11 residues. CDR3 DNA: TGTGCCAGCAGCCCGGATGGGACCCAGTACTTC. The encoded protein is CASSPDGTQYF.

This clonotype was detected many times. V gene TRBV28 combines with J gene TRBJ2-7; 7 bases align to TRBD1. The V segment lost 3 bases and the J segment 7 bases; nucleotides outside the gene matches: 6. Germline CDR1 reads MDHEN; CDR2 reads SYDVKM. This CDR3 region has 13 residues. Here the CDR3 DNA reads TGTGCCAGCAGTTTGGAACAGGGGAATGAGCAGTACTTC. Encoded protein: CASSLEQGNEQYF.

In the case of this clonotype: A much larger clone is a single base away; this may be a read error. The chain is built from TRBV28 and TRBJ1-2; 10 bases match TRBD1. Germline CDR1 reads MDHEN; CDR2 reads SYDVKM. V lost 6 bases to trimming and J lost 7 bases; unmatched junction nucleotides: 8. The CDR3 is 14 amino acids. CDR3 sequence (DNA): TGTGCCAGCAGGTTCCGACAGGGGGCCTTTGGCTACACCTTC. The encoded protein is CASRFRQGAFGYTF.

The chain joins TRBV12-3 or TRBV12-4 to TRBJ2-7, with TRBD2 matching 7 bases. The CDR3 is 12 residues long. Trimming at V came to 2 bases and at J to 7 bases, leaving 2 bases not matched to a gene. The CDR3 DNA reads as TGTGCCAGCAGTTTATGGCGGGGGGAGCAGTACTTC. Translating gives CASSLWRGEQYF.

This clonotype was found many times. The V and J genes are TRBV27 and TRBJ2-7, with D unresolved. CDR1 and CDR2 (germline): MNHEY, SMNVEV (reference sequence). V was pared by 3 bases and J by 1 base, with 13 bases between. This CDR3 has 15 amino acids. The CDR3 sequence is CASSLSLVPSYEQYF. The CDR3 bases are TGTGCCAGCAGTTTGTCCCTTGTCCCTTCCTACGAGCAGTACTTC.

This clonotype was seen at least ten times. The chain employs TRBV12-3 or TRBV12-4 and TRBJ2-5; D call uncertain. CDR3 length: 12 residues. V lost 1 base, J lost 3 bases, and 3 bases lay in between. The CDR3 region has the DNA TGTGCCAGCAGTTTAGATGAAGAGACCCAGTACTTC. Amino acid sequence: CASSLDEETQYF.

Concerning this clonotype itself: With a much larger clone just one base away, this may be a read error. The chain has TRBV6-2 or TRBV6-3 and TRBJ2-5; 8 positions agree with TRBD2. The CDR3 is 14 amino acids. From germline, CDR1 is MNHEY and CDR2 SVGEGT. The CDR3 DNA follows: TGTGCCAGCACCATGACTAGCGCCCAAGAGGCCCAGTACTTC. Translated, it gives CASTMTSAQEAQYF.

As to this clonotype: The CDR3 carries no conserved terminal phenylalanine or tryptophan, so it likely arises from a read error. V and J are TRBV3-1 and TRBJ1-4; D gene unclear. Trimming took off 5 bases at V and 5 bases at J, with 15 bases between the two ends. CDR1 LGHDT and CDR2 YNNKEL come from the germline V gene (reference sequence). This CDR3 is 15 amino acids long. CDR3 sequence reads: CASSNPQAGNEKLFL. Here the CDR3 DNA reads TGTGCCAGCAGCAATCCCCAGGCCGGGAATGAAAAACTGTTTTTG.

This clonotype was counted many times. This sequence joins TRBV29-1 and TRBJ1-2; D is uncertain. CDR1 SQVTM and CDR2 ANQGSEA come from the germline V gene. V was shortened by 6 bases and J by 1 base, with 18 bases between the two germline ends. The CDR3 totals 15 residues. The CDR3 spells CSVAGYAGDNYGYTF. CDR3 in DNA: TGCAGCGTAGCTGGGTACGCAGGTGATAACTATGGCTACACCTTC.

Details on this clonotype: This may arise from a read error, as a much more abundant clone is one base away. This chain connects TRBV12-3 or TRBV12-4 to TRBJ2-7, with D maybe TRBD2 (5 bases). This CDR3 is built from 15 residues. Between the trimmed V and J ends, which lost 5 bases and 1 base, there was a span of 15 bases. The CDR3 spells CASSNSEVPSYEQYF. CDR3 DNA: TGTGCCAGCAGTAATAGCGAGGTCCCGTCCTACGAGCAGTACTTC.

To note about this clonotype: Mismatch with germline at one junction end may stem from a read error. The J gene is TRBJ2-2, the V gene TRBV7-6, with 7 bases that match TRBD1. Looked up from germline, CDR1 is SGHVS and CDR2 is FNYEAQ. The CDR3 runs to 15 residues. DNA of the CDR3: TGTGCCAGCAGCCCGACAGGGACGAACACCGGGGAGCGGTTTTTT. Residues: CASSPTGTNTGERFF.

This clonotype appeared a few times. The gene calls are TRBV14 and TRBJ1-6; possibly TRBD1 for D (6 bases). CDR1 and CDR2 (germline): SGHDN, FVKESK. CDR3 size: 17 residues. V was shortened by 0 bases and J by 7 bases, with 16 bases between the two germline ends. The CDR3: CASSQDPRRQGNSPLHF. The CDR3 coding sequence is TGTGCCAGCAGCCAAGATCCTCGGCGCCAGGGGAATTCACCCCTCCACTTT.

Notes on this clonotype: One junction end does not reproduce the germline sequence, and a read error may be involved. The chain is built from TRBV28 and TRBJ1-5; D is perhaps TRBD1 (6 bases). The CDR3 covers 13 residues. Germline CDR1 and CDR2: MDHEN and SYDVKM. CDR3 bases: TGTGCCAGCTTAGACAGGTTCAATCGGCCCCAGCATTTT. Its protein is CASLDRFNRPQHF.

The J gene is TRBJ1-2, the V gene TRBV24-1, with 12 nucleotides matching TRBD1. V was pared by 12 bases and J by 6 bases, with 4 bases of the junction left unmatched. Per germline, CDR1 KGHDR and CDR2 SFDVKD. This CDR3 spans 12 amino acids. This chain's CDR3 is CAAGQGANGYTF. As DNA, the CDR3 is TGTGCCGCGGGACAGGGGGCTAATGGCTACACCTTC.

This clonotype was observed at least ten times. As DNA, the CDR3 is TGTGCCAGCAGCCAAGATCGGGCGAAGCAGTACTTC. Translating it yields CASSQDRAKQYF. The V gene is TRBV14, the J gene TRBJ2-7; no definite D call. Germline CDR1 and CDR2: SGHDN and FVKESK. The CDR3 runs 12 residues. The ends were cut back, 0 bases at V and 8 bases at J, with 8 bases in the middle.

As DNA, the CDR3 is TGTGCCAGCAGCTTAATGGCGCTAGAGACCCAGTACTTC. It codes for CASSLMALETQYF. The rearrangement uses TRBV7-2 and TRBJ2-5; D remains unclear. Between the trimmed V and J ends, which lost 2 bases and 4 bases, there was a span of 8 bases. CDR1 is SGHTA and CDR2 is FQGNSA in the germline V gene. The CDR3 loop spans 13 amino acids.

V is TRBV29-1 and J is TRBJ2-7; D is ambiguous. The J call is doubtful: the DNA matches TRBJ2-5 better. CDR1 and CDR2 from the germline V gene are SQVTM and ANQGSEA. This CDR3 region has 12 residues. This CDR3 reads CSVDPQPLTQYF. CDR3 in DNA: TGCAGCGTTGATCCGCAGCCCCTGACCCAGTACTTC.

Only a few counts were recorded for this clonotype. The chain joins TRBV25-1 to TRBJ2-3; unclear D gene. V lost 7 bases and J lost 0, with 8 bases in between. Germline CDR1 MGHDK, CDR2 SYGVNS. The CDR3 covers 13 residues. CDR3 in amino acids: CASNWGSTDTQYF. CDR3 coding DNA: TGTGCCAGCAATTGGGGAAGCACAGATACGCAGTATTTT. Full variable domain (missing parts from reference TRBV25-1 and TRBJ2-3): EADIYQTPRYLVIGTGKKITLECSQTMGHDKMYWYQQDPGMELHLIHYSYGVNSTEKGDLSSESTVSRIRTEHFPLTLESARPSHTSQYLCASNWGSTDTQYFGPGTRLTVL.